The sequence of this TCR beta chain was determined in a study of cytotoxic CD8 clonotypes in ibrutinib-treated CLL. Profiling relied on immunoSEQ multiplex PCR, and the TCRdb table lists in-frame clones only, not all of them. The sample shows around 130,000 clones, about 85% of them seen only once. There are 13 residues in the CDR3. The V and J ends lost 0 bases and 2 bases respectively, with 4 bases between them. Germline V lookup: CDR1 SGDLS, CDR2 YYNGEE. Comment on this clone: Its antigen is unknown.

General study findings and limits: Baseline clonality was higher than in age-matched healthy donors and moved in step with circulating CD8+ T-cell counts. Clonality was higher at ibrutinib response and returned toward baseline at progression.

This chain connects TRBV9 to TRBJ2-3; D is unclear. The sample in question was PBMCs, obtained after 24 months of ibrutinib treatment. The clonotype comes from a human donor with chronic lymphocytic leukemia. The CDR3 region has the DNA TGTGCCAGCAGCGTAGTTACCACAGATACGCAGTATTTT. Translated: CASSVVTTDTQYF.